This T cell receptor beta chain emerged from a study of identical twins. Findings and limits, study-wide: Zero-insertion analyses were open to partial confounding by invariant MAIT and iNKT cells.

In its sample, this clonotype was seen a few times. Its antigen is not identified. Each CDR3 protein gets one entry after TCRdb re-called the 5' RACE reads with MiXCR. The table has roughly 1.6 million distinct CDR3 sequences, less than 35% seen once. The receptor's source is a newborn girl in good health. Sequences were obtained from cord blood.

For the CDR3, the DNA is TGTGCCAGCAGCTTGACCGGGACAGGGGTCCAAGAGACCCAGTACTTC. Translating it yields CASSLTGTGVQETQYF. V and J are TRBV7-6 and TRBJ2-5; 10 nucleotides agree with TRBD1. CDR1 and CDR2 from the germline V gene are SGHVS and FNYEAQ. V lost 3 bases to trimming and J lost 1 base; unmatched junction nucleotides: 5. The CDR3 spans 16 residues.